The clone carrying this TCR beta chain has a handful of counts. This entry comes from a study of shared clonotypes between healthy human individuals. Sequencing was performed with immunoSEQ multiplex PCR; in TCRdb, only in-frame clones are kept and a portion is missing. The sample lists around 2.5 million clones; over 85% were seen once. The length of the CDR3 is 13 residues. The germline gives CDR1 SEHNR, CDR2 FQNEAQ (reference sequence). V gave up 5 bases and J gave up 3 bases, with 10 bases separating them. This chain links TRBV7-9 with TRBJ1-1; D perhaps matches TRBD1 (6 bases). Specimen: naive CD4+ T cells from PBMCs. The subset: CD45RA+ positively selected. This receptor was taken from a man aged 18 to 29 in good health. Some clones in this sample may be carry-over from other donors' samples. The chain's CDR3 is CASSGDTYTEAFF. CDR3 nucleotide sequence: TGTGCCAGCAGCGGGGACACCTACACTGAAGCTTTCTTT.